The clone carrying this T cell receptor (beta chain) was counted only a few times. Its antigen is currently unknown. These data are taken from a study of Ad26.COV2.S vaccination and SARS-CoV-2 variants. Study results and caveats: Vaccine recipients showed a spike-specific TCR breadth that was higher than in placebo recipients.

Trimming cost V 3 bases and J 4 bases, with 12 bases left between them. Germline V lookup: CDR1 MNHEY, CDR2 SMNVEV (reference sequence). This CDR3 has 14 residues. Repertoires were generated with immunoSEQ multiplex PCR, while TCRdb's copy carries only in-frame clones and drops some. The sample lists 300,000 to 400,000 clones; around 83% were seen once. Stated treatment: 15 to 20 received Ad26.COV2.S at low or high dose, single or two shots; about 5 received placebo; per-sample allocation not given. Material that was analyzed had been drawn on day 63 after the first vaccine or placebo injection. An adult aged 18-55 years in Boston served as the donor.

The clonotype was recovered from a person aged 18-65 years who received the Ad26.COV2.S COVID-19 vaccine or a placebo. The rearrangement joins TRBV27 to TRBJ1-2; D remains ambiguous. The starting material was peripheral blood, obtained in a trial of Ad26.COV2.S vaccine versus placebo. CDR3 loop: CASSFNAQAYGYTF. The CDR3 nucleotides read TGTGCCAGCAGTTTTAATGCGCAGGCCTATGGCTACACCTTC.